The clone carrying this T cell receptor (beta chain) was counted a single time. Its antigen is not identified. Generated by immunoSEQ multiplex PCR, the TCRdb table keeps only in-frame clones and is missing some. The profile covers 100,000 to 150,000 clones, with 80% to 90% appearing a single time and 1.7% taken by the ten largest. This sample was taken from a study of T cells in localized non-small cell lung cancer. The study's findings and limits: Researchers found a median approximately 57 of the top 100 tumor clones in adjacent lung. Increased T cell density in blood showed an association with longer overall survival. Uninvolved adjacent lung showed the highest T cell clonality, exceeding tumor.

Germline assignment: CDR1 SGDLS and CDR2 YYNGEE. V lost 0 bases, J lost 2 bases, and 8 bases lay in between. The CDR3 spans 15 residues. The source material was peripheral blood, sampled before any cancer treatment. This sequence originates from a female donor older than 55 with stage I lung adenocarcinoma. This chain joins TRBV9 and TRBJ2-2, with D tentatively TRBD2 (5 bases). The CDR3 loop reads CASSVGTGNTGELFF. The CDR3 coding sequence is TGTGCCAGCAGCGTAGGCACGGGAAACACCGGGGAGCTGTTTTTT.